These T cell receptor beta chains were read from a single sample in a study of blood T cell repertoires in COVID-19. Assay used: immunoSEQ multiplex PCR; TCRdb lists only in-frame clones, some missing. Among approximately 150,000 clones listed, around 82% were seen once. Material: PBMCs or T cells enriched from blood (not recorded which). The source of these receptors is a man aged 45 to 65 in a cohort exposed to, infected with or recovered from COVID-19 (not recorded which). The CDR3 runs from the conserved cysteine through the conserved F or W. A D gene is named only where the DNA matches it firmly. Size is omitted from some rows. Given values are once, few, many or a class for expanded clones.

. TRBJ1-1 TRBV30 . TGTGCCTGGAGTCCCCCCATGCGGGGATCTGAAGCTTTCTTT CAWSPPMRGSEAFF
. TRBJ1-2 TRBV18 TRBD1 TGTGCCAGCTCACCGAAACAGGACAGGGCAGATGGCTACACCTTC CASSPKQDRADGYTF
. TRBJ2-5 TRBV28 TRBD1 TGTGCCAGCGGCAAGATAAGACAGGGGGTGTTTGTCCAAGAGACCCAGTACTTC CASGKIRQGVFVQETQYF
. TRBJ1-1 TRBV11-2 TRBD1 TGTGCCAGCAGCGGACAGGGGGCCACTGAAGCTTTCTTT CASSGQGATEAFF
. TRBJ1-1 TRBV18 . TGTGCCAGCTCACCACTTCCGGGCCCAAAGGAGGGTGCTTTCTTT CASSPLPGPKEGAFF
. TRBJ2-7 TRBV25-1 . TGTGCCAGCAGTGAACGAAGCTACACCCCCGGTCGCCTAGGCGAGCAGTACTTC CASSERSYTPGRLGEQYF
. TRBJ1-2 TRBV6-6 . TGTGCCAGCAGTTACGGGAGCTATGGCTACACCTTC CASSYGSYGYTF
. TRBJ2-7 TRBV30 TRBD1 TGTGCCTGGGGACAGGGGCTCTACGAGCAGTACTTC CAWGQGLYEQYF
. TRBJ2-7 TRBV4-2 . TGTGCCAGCAGCCAAGATGCCTTCGTGAGCGAGCAGTACTTC CASSQDAFVSEQYF
. TRBJ1-2 TRBV9 . TGTGCCAGCAACCCTCTAGGGGTTGATAGCTATGGCTACACCTTC CASNPLGVDSYGYTF
once TRBJ2-1 TRBV5-6 TRBD2 TGTGCCAGCAGTGAGGGACTAGCGGGAGTCTACAATGAGCAGTTCTTC CASSEGLAGVYNEQFF
. TRBJ2-3 TRBV11-2 TRBD2 TGTGCCAGCAGCTCCACCCGGGGGGGCACAGATACGCAGTATTTT CASSSTRGGTDTQYF
. TRBJ1-6 TRBV27 TRBD1 TGTGCCAGCAGTTTATCCGGACAGGGCGATTCACCCCTCCACTTT CASSLSGQGDSPLHF
. TRBJ2-5 TRBV15 TRBD2 TGTGCCACCAGTCCAGGGACTAGCGGGCGTAAAGAGACCCAGTACTTC CATSPGTSGRKETQYF
. TRBJ2-1 TRBV10-1 . TGCGCCAGCAGCCTTCCGCAGGGTAATGAGCAGTTCTTC CASSLPQGNEQFF
. TRBJ1-2 TRBV30 TRBD1 TGTGCCTGGTACAGGGGAAGCACTAACTATGGCTACACCTTC CAWYRGSTNYGYTF
. TRBJ2-1 TRBV5-1 . TGCGCCAGCAGCTCGGTCGTAAGCGGAGCTAGCTCCTACAATGAGCAGTTCTTC CASSSVVSGASSYNEQFF
. TRBJ2-3 TRBV18 . TGTGCCAGCTCACCACTCTCCGTAGCGGGCACAGATACGCAGTATTTT CASSPLSVAGTDTQYF
. TRBJ2-7 TRBV4-3 . TGCGCCAGCAGCCAAGAGGTGACTGTTTTACCCCGGGCCTACGAGCAGTACTTC CASSQEVTVLPRAYEQYF
. TRBJ2-4 TRBV18 . TGTGCCAGCTCACCAAGTTGGGGGGGCCTAGCCAAAAACATTCAGTACTTC CASSPSWGGLAKNIQYF
few TRBJ2-7 TRBV14 TRBD2 TGTGCCAGCAGCCGGCGAGGGACTAGCGGGAATATAGCATCCTCCGAGCAGTACTTC CASSRRGTSGNIASSEQYF
. TRBJ2-3 TRBV7-2 . TGTGCCAGCAGCCCCGGAGGGGGCGCCGGCACAGATACGCAGTATTTT CASSPGGGAGTDTQYF
. TRBJ1-5 TRBV20-1 TRBD1 TGCAGTGCTAGTTGGACAGGGATCAATCAGCCCCAGCATTTT CSASWTGINQPQHF
. TRBJ2-1 TRBV29-1 TRBD2 TGCAGCGACCGACTAGCGGGGGCGTATGAGCAGTTCTTC CSDRLAGAYEQFF
. TRBJ1-5 TRBV5-1 . TGCGCCAGCAGCTCCGAGGATAGGTTGAGCAATCAGCCCCAGCATTTT CASSSEDRLSNQPQHF
few TRBJ1-2 TRBV7-9 . TGTGCCAGCAGCTTAGCAGAGGGACAAAGCTATGGCTACACCTTC CASSLAEGQSYGYTF
. TRBJ1-6 TRBV6-5 TRBD1 TGTGCCAGCAGCCTGGGGGGACAGGGGAATTCACCCCTCCACTTT CASSLGGQGNSPLHF